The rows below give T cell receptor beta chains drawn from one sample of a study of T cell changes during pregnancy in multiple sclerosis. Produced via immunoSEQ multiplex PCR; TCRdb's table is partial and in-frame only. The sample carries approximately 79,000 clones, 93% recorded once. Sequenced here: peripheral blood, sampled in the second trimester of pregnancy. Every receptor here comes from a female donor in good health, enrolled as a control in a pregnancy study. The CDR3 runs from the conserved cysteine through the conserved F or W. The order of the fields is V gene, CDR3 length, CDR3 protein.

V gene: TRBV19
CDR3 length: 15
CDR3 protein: CASSISTGYNEKLFF

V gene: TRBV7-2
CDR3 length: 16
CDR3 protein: CASSPGTSGGGNEQYF

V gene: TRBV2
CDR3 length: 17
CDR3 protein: CASSRRRLAGGLRAQYF

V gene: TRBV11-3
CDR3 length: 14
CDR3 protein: CASSSAGGWYEQYF

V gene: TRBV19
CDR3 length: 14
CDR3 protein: CASTPTVENEKLFF

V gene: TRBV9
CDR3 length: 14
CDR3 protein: CASNRERKHNEQFF

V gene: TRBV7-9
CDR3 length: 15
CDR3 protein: CASSPDINPNYGYTF

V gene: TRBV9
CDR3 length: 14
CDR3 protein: CASSDRDRGYEQYF

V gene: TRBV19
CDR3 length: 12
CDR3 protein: CASSWPDNGYTF

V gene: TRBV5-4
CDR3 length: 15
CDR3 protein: CASSLKQGARETQYF

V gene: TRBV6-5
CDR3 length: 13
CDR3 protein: CASSRQGFNEQYF

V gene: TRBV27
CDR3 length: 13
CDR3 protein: CASSPRQPKEQFF

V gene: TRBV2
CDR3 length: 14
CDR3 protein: CASSLGGGSTEAFF

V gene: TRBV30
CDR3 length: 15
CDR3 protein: CAWSRGGRGNTEAFF

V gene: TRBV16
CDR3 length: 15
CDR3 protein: CASSQLNLESGGYTF

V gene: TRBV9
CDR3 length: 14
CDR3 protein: CASSVGREAYEQYF

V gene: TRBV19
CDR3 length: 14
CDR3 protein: CASIGQGSTGELFF

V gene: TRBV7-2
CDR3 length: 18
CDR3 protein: CASSLVWGGSSGANVLTF

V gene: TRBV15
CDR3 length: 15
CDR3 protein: CATSRRQMGSDTQYF

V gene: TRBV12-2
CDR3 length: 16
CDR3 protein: CASRLAAQGSNQPQHF

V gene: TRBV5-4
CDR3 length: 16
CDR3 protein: CASSPISGGAVNEQFF

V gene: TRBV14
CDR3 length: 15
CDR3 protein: CASSQHVDSITEAFF

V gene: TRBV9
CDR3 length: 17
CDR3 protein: CASSVEGNGGASDTQYF

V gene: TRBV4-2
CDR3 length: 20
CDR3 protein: CASSPRGPGGLKTSSYEQYF